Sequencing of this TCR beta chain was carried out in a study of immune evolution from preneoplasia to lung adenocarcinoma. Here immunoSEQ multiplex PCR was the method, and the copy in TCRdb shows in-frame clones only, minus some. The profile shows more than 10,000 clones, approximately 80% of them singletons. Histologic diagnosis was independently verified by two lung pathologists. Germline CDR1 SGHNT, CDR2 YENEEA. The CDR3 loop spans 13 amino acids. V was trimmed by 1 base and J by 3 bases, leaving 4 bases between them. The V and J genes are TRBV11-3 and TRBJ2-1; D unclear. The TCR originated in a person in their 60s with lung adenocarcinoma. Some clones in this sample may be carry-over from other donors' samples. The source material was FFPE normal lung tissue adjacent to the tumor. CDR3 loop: CASSLGNYNEQFF. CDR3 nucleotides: TGTGCCAGCAGCTTAGGGAACTACAATGAGCAGTTCTTC. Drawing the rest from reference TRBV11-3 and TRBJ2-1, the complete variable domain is EAGVVQSPRYKIIEKKQPVAFWCNPISGHNTLYWYLQNLGQGPELLIRYENEEAVDDSQLPKDRFSAERLKGVDSTLKIQPAELGDSAVYLCASSLGNYNEQFFGPGTRLTVL.